The rows below give T cell receptor beta chains drawn from one sample of a study of preoperative IRX-2 immunotherapy in early breast cancer. Clones were read by immunoSEQ multiplex PCR, and TCRdb kept only the in-frame ones, dropping some. The sample has some 99,000 clones, about nine tenths seen once. The input for sequencing was tumor tissue, taken after IRX-2 immunotherapy. The receptor set was obtained from a human donor with breast cancer. Both conserved end residues are part of each CDR3.

CDR3: CASSEGASRLGSHNEQFF; V: TRBV6-1
CDR3: CASSLQGSMNTEAFF; V: TRBV23-1
CDR3: CASSSGTSGIRGDTQYF; V: TRBV5-1
CDR3: CAWSVLTGSYNEQFF; V: TRBV30
CDR3: CAIKGGDNQPQHF; V: TRBV6-8
CDR3: CASRLTAFSNQPQHF; V: TRBV6-8
CDR3: CAWSAAGLTFTDTQYF; V: TRBV30
CDR3: CASSPGHLYEQYF; V: TRBV6-8
CDR3: CASSERRRADYGYTF; V: TRBV9
CDR3: CASSLVSGLNQPQHF; V: TRBV11-3
CDR3: CASSQVVGLREQYF; V: TRBV23-1
CDR3: CASSHTGNREETQYF; V: TRBV6-8
CDR3: CASSPFRGQETQYF; V: TRBV6-8
CDR3: CASKTENQPQHF; V: TRBV19
CDR3: CASSAGLAGAETQYF; V: TRBV19
CDR3: CASSSLPAGTGELFF; V: TRBV11-3
CDR3: CASSLYGSENTEAFF; V: TRBV28
CDR3: CASSRGRTNTEAFF; V: TRBV22-1
CDR3: CASSRDRANDEQFF; V: TRBV19
CDR3: CASSQDSVNEKLFF; V: TRBV4-1
CDR3: CASSLAGGTGELFF; V: TRBV5-1
CDR3: CASSFGNQPQHF; V: TRBV28
CDR3: CASSIRPSTDTQYF; V: TRBV19
CDR3: CSVESTSGSGELFF; V: TRBV29-1
CDR3: CASSLFSGGNNNQPQHF; V: TRBV11-3
CDR3: CASSIGSGRVDEQFF; V: TRBV19
CDR3: CASSPETSGWPGNTIYF; V: TRBV5-1
CDR3: CASSSGPLGGNIQYF; V: TRBV11-3
CDR3: CASSIEGEQYF; V: TRBV19
CDR3: CASSDEARSSKQYF; V: TRBV25-1
CDR3: CASLMDRGQEETQYF; V: TRBV2
CDR3: CASSLVSDPLQSTDTQYF; V: TRBV7-5
CDR3: CASSPTGVVRGYTF; V: TRBV28
CDR3: CSVVSWDRGTYNEQFF; V: TRBV29-1
CDR3: CASSKRESPDTQYF; V: TRBV5-1
CDR3: CASSLPRNQETQYF; V: TRBV5-1
CDR3: CASSSTGDTQYF; V: TRBV6-8
CDR3: CASSLTGDSTDTQYF; V: TRBV7-7
CDR3: CASSFRGGESAYEQYF; V: TRBV7-1
CDR3: CASSPTGGTEEKLFF; V: TRBV6-8
CDR3: CASSWGGDSQPQHF; V: TRBV28
CDR3: CASSSRGGSGTFNEQFF; V: TRBV11-3
CDR3: CASSQSLRYGYTF; V: TRBV14
CDR3: CASSNSDGYNEQFF; V: TRBV18
CDR3: CSVPQSTGAVGYTF; V: TRBV29-1
CDR3: CASSSPGETQYF; V: TRBV25-1
CDR3: CATSRKTSERRENIQYF; V: TRBV15
CDR3: CASSDRTGDYNEQFF; V: TRBV10-1
CDR3: CANLDEGGQPQHF; V: TRBV28